The source of this TCR beta chain is a study of shared clonotypes between healthy human individuals. Study-wide findings and caveats: Only blood samples were collected, and tissue repertoires likely differ.

Donors comprised healthy HIV-negative adults lacking recent acute infections or vaccinations. Germline trimming cut 3 bases from V and 0 bases from J; bases unmatched to any gene: 8. The length of the CDR3 is 16 residues. Germline V gene data show CDR1 as LGHNA and CDR2 as YNFKEQ. Sequencing used immunoSEQ multiplex PCR; TCRdb keeps in-frame clones, though not all of them. Of some 500,000 clones listed, approximately 80% are singletons. As for this clone: The antigen remains unidentified.

Sequenced sample: PBMCs. V usage is TRBV4-2 and J usage is TRBJ2-7, with TRBD2 identical over 7 bases. This TCR was recovered from a woman aged 40-49 years in good health. Some clones in this sample may be carry-over from other donors' samples. The CDR3 sequence is CASSQGSGIVSYEQYF. Written as DNA, the CDR3 is TGTGCCAGCAGCCAGGGGAGCGGGATAGTCTCCTACGAGCAGTACTTC.